A selection of T cell receptor beta chains follows, all from one sample in a study of cytomegalovirus exposure and HLA in healthy donors. This table comes from immunoSEQ multiplex PCR, and its TCRdb copy is limited to in-frame clones, with some not included. The repertoire consists of over 150,000 clones, with roughly 70% occurring once and the leading ten covering over 2.5%. Sequenced sample: PBMCs. All receptors derive from a woman aged 30 to 39 in good health and CMV-seronegative. Each CDR3 is given with its conserved first and last residue. A D gene is named only where the DNA matches it firmly. Rows give clone size only sometimes, using once, few, many, or a class for an expanded clone.

j_gene | abundance | d_gene | v_gene | CDR3aa | CDR3nt
TRBJ2-7 | NA | TRBD1 | TRBV27 | CASSRSDRGAYEQYF | TGTGCCAGCAGCCGATCCGACAGGGGGGCCTACGAGCAGTACTTC
TRBJ2-1 | once | TRBD1 | TRBV27 | CASSLGTGGPSSYNEQFF | TGTGCCAGCAGTCTCGGGACAGGGGGCCCTAGCTCCTACAATGAGCAGTTCTTC
TRBJ2-7 | NA | TRBD1 | TRBV7-2 | CASSSWDRASYEQYF | TGTGCCAGCAGCTCTTGGGACAGGGCGTCCTACGAGCAGTACTTC
TRBJ2-7 | once | TRBD1 | TRBV18 | CASFNSGGAKQYF | TGTGCCAGCTTCAATTCAGGGGGCGCGAAGCAGTACTTC
TRBJ2-1 | NA | TRBD2 | TRBV6-6 | CASRAPGTSGANEQFF | TGTGCCAGCAGGGCCCCCGGGACTAGCGGAGCAAATGAGCAGTTCTTC
TRBJ2-4 | NA | TRBD1 | TRBV7-9 | CASSLTLGQAIQYF | TGTGCCAGCAGCTTGACTCTAGGACAGGCAATTCAGTACTTC
TRBJ1-2 | NA | NA | TRBV19 | CASIGQYGYTF | TGTGCCAGTATTGGGCAATATGGCTACACCTTC
TRBJ2-7 | NA | NA | TRBV2 | CASSEYRAYEQYF | TGTGCCAGCAGTGAATACAGGGCCTACGAGCAGTACTTC
TRBJ1-6 | NA | NA | TRBV7-9 | CASSTFDSSPLHF | TGTGCCAGCAGCACATTTGACAGCTCACCCCTCCACTTT
TRBJ1-1 | few | NA | TRBV2 | CASSETAAEAFF | TGTGCCAGCAGTGAAACGGCGGCTGAAGCTTTCTTT
TRBJ2-7 | NA | NA | TRBV19 | CASRLRTEAYEQYF | TGTGCCAGTAGATTACGGACAGAAGCCTACGAGCAGTACTTC
TRBJ2-7 | few | TRBD2 | TRBV7-2 | CASSLGRGTYEQYF | TGTGCCAGCAGCTTAGGGCGGGGGACCTACGAGCAGTACTTC
TRBJ2-7 | NA | TRBD2 | TRBV4-2 | CASSRGLADSYEQYF | TGTGCCAGCAGCCGAGGACTAGCGGACTCCTACGAGCAGTACTTC
TRBJ2-2 | once | NA | TRBV11-2 | CASSTGGRTGELFF | TGTGCCAGCAGCACCGGGGGACGTACCGGGGAGCTGTTTTTT
TRBJ1-5 | NA | NA | TRBV9 | CASSADGMSNQPQHF | TGTGCCAGCAGCGCCGACGGGATGAGCAATCAGCCCCAGCATTTT
TRBJ2-7 | NA | NA | TRBV6-5 | CASRPPGLPGEQYF | TGTGCCAGCAGACCGCCAGGACTACCGGGCGAGCAGTACTTC
TRBJ1-1 | once | NA | TRBV9 | CASSVAGQNTEAFF | TGTGCCAGCAGCGTAGCAGGACAGAACACTGAAGCTTTCTTT
TRBJ2-3 | NA | TRBD2 | TRBV5-1 | CASTGIAGGTDTQYF | TGCGCCAGCACGGGGATAGCGGGGGGCACAGATACGCAGTATTTT
TRBJ2-7 | NA | NA | TRBV7-9 | CASSDGGGHGYEQYF | TGTGCCAGCAGCGATGGGGGCGGGCATGGCTACGAGCAGTACTTC
TRBJ2-7 | NA | NA | TRBV11-3 | CASSLGGDREQYF | TGTGCCAGCAGCCTAGGGGGAGATCGCGAGCAGTACTTC
TRBJ2-7 | few | TRBD1 | TRBV7-9 | CASRRTGSHEQYF | TGTGCCAGCAGGCGGACAGGGAGCCACGAGCAGTACTTC
TRBJ2-3 | NA | TRBD2 | TRBV6-5 | CASSYRVAGGTDTQYF | TGTGCCAGCAGTTACCGGGTAGCGGGGGGCACAGATACGCAGTATTTT
TRBJ1-1 | NA | TRBD1 | TRBV7-2 | CASRQRQGGSEAFF | TGTGCCAGCAGACAGCGGCAGGGGGGTTCTGAAGCTTTCTTT
TRBJ1-1 | NA | NA | TRBV11-2 | CASSLVGETEAFF | TGTGCCAGCAGCTTAGTAGGGGAAACTGAAGCTTTCTTT
TRBJ1-6 | NA | NA | TRBV4-1 | CASSRGEPNSPLHF | TGCGCCAGCAGTCGGGGGGAACCTAATTCACCCCTCCACTTT
TRBJ1-1 | NA | NA | TRBV5-1 | CASSPRPGSTEAFF | TGCGCCAGCAGCCCCAGACCCGGGAGCACTGAAGCTTTCTTT
TRBJ2-7 | once | TRBD1 | TRBV28 | CASSDRGYEQYF | TGTGCCAGTAGCGACAGGGGGTACGAGCAGTACTTC
TRBJ2-5 | NA | TRBD1 | TRBV2 | CASSTDREETQYF | TGTGCCAGCAGCACAGACAGGGAAGAGACCCAGTACTTC
TRBJ1-1 | once | NA | TRBV5-5 | CASQLGLNTEAFF | TGTGCCAGCCAGCTGGGGCTGAACACTGAAGCTTTCTTT
TRBJ1-2 | NA | TRBD1 | TRBV9 | CASSEGADSPYGYPF | TGTGCCAGCAGCGAGGGGGCGGACTCTCCCTATGGCTACCCCTTC
TRBJ2-7 | NA | NA | TRBV6-1 | CASSRVNEQYF | TGTGCCAGCTCCAGGGTAAACGAGCAGTACTTC
TRBJ2-7 | NA | TRBD1 | TRBV19 | CASSTPGQTYEQYF | TGTGCCAGTAGTACACCGGGACAGACCTACGAGCAGTACTTC
TRBJ1-2 | NA | TRBD1 | TRBV28 | CAVRDREDYGYTF | TGTGCCGTCCGGGACAGGGAAGACTATGGCTACACCTTC
TRBJ2-2 | NA | TRBD2 | TRBV30 | CAWSVELAGAGELFF | TGTGCCTGGAGTGTCGAGCTAGCGGGAGCGGGGGAGCTGTTTTTT
TRBJ2-7 | few | NA | TRBV29-1 | CSVPTVGSYEQYF | TGCAGCGTTCCGACAGTCGGATCCTACGAGCAGTACTTC
TRBJ2-7 | NA | NA | TRBV2 | CASREDSYEQYF | TGTGCCAGCAGGGAGGACTCCTACGAGCAGTACTTC
TRBJ1-4 | NA | NA | TRBV7-9 | CASSLAGQEKLFF | TGTGCCAGCAGCCTAGCTGGACAGGAAAAACTGTTTTTT
TRBJ1-5 | NA | TRBD1 | TRBV28 | CASSTTGGPRPQHF | TGTGCCAGCAGTACAACAGGGGGCCCCCGGCCCCAGCATTTT
TRBJ1-4 | NA | NA | TRBV19 | CASSRRGGELTNEKLFF | TGTGCCAGTAGTCGCCGGGGGGGTGAGCTAACTAATGAAAAACTGTTTTTT
TRBJ1-1 | NA | NA | TRBV5-4 | CASSLAGSTEAFF | TGTGCCAGCAGCTTAGCAGGGTCCACTGAAGCTTTCTTT
TRBJ2-5 | NA | TRBD2 | TRBV7-9 | CASQQRGDETQYF | TGTGCCTCCCAGCAGCGGGGAGACGAGACCCAGTACTTC
TRBJ2-7 | NA | NA | TRBV28 | CASTPRAGSNEQYF | TGTGCCAGCACTCCCAGGGCAGGTAGCAACGAGCAGTACTTC
TRBJ2-1 | NA | TRBD1 | TRBV7-6 | CASSYAAGTGVYNEQFF | TGTGCCAGCAGCTACGCCGCCGGGACAGGGGTTTACAATGAGCAGTTCTTC
TRBJ2-3 | NA | TRBD1 | TRBV5-1 | CASRRGQSTDTQYF | TGCGCCAGCAGACGGGGACAGAGCACAGATACGCAGTATTTT
TRBJ2-1 | once | NA | TRBV9 | CASSVEWAHNEQFF | TGTGCCAGCAGCGTAGAATGGGCCCACAATGAGCAGTTCTTC
TRBJ1-2 | NA | NA | TRBV4-2 | CASSQDVQGLYGYTF | TGTGCCAGCAGCCAAGATGTTCAGGGCCTCTATGGCTACACCTTC
TRBJ2-7 | NA | NA | TRBV5-1 | CASSLSATYEQYF | TGCGCCAGCAGCCTTAGCGCCACCTACGAGCAGTACTTC
TRBJ1-1 | few | NA | TRBV4-1 | CASSLQWRENTEAFF | TGCGCCAGCAGCCTTCAGTGGAGGGAGAACACTGAAGCTTTCTTT
TRBJ2-7 | NA | NA | TRBV25-1 | CASTSAYEQYF | TGTGCCAGCACTAGCGCGTACGAGCAGTACTTC